This T cell receptor (beta chain) was recorded in a study of T cell responses to AZD1222 COVID-19 vaccine. Whole-study results and caveats: Possibly, clonal diversity was underestimated; donors were largely white British and included more females. Among those given AZD1222, only six were seropositive at baseline. Vaccine-associated CD4 TCRs spanned spike, dominant at 160-218 and 743-854.

Produced via immunoSEQ multiplex PCR; TCRdb's table is partial and in-frame only. This table has about 81,000 clones, around 93% appearing once. Comment on this clone: No antigen is known for it.

CDR3 length: 14 amino acids. Germline V gene sequence: CDR1 KGHSH, CDR2 LQKENI. Trimming cost V 3 bases and J 6 bases; bases outside gene matches: 0. Combined were second doses at about 4 or about 12 weeks. Sequenced material: peripheral blood, taken 28 days after the second AZD1222 dose. This TCR was sampled from an adult who received the AZD1222 COVID-19 vaccine. The genes are TRBV18 and TRBJ2-7; TRBD2 matches at 15 bases. Here the CDR3 reads CASSPGLAGGEQYF. CDR3 nucleotide sequence: TGTGCCAGCTCACCGGGACTAGCGGGGGGCGAGCAGTACTTC.